Below, one TCR beta chain is given with its context. Its antigen is unidentified. V lost 8 bases and J 1 base, leaving 11 bases between the germline ends. The CDR3 covers 13 residues. Germline V gives CDR1 MGHDK, CDR2 SYGVNS. This sample is drawn from a study of cytomegalovirus exposure and HLA in healthy donors. Background on the study: For the approximately 410 genotyped donors, 65% to 90% fell within the Caucasian-associated ancestry cluster.

Amplification used 60 Vbeta primers and 13 Jbeta primers. Clones were read by immunoSEQ multiplex PCR, and TCRdb kept only the in-frame ones, dropping some. The table lists 150,000 to 200,000 clones, around 83% of them singletons. Whole-study results and caveats: Upon later analysis, HLA-associated TCR beta chains proved more clonally expanded than other, equally common chains. A later examination showed that TCR association rates differed by HLA locus, with DRB1 most and HLA-C fewest. One variant, a missense change in DCLRE1C, was linked in a later analysis to TCR beta V- and J-gene trimming.

V usage is TRBV25-1 and J usage is TRBJ1-1; D is perhaps TRBD1 (5 bases). Sequencing was performed on PBMCs. The origin of this receptor is a woman aged 18-29 years in good health and CMV-seronegative. The CDR3 nucleotides are TGTGCCAGCCCTTGGGGGGGGAACACTGAAGCTTTCTTT. It specifies CASPWGGNTEAFF.